These 25 T cell receptor beta chains were sequenced from one sample in a study of blood T cell repertoires in COVID-19. Profiled with immunoSEQ multiplex PCR; TCRdb holds only in-frame clones, not every one. The sample holds approximately 310,000 clones, approximately 83% seen once. Sequenced material: PBMCs or T cells enriched from blood (not recorded which). The origin of the receptors is a young man who had recovered from COVID-19.

This rearrangement joins TRBV27 to TRBJ2-3; 8 bases align to TRBD1. J lost 3 bases, V lost 2 bases, and 10 bases had no gene match. The CDR3 totals 17 residues. Per the germline V gene, CDR1 is MNHEY and CDR2 is SMNVEV (reference sequence). CDR3 loop: CASSLHWTGQSTDTQYF. CDR3 nucleotide sequence: TGTGCCAGCAGTTTACACTGGACAGGGCAGAGTACAGATACGCAGTATTTT.

This clone was picked up a small number of times. The chain's CDR3 is CASSLNRENTEAFF. The CDR3 nucleotides read TGCGCCAGCAGCTTAAACAGGGAGAACACTGAAGCTTTCTTT. The J gene is TRBJ1-1, the V gene TRBV5-1; maybe TRBD1 (6 bases). The CDR3 runs to 14 residues. Trimming removed 2 bases from V and 1 base from J, with 9 bases in between. From germline, CDR1 is SGHRS and CDR2 YFSETQ.

The rearrangement links TRBV19 to TRBJ1-4; no reliable D call. In germline, CDR1 is LNHDA, CDR2 SQIVND (reference sequence). The CDR3 spans 15 residues. Trimming pared 3 bases from V and 7 bases from J, leaving 15 bases between. The CDR3 bases are TGTGCCAGTAGTATGAGGTCGGGGTGGGGTGAAAAACTGTTTTTT. Its translation is CASSMRSGWGEKLFF.

The chain uses TRBV29-1 and TRBJ2-1, with D perhaps TRBD2 (7 bases). The germline V and J ends were trimmed by 5 bases and 4 bases, with 12 bases remaining between them. Germline loops: CDR1 SQVTM, CDR2 ANQGSEA. This CDR3 is built from 13 residues. CDR3 in DNA: TGCAGCGTTAGGGGGGGGGATTACAATGAGCAGTTCTTC. Protein: CSVRGGDYNEQFF.

This sequence joins TRBV19 and TRBJ1-5; the D is unclear. The CDR3 runs to 13 residues. Germline-derived CDR1 and CDR2 are LNHDA and SQIVND (reference sequence). V dropped 4 bases and J dropped 7 bases, with 11 bases sitting between them. CDR3 sequence: CASSKQVLQPQHF. CDR3 nucleotides: TGTGCCAGTAGTAAGCAGGTCTTGCAGCCCCAGCATTTT.

The genes are TRBV5-6 and TRBJ1-3; 7 bases are shared with TRBD1. Germline CDR1 and CDR2: SGHDT and YYEEEE. The CDR3 length is 16 residues. V dropped 3 bases and J dropped 2; count of bases not matched to a gene: 8. Here the CDR3 reads CASSSSYRGPGNTIYF. The CDR3 DNA follows: TGTGCCAGCAGCTCGAGCTACAGGGGACCTGGAAACACCATATATTTT.

The chain joins TRBV3-1 (or the pseudogene TRBV3-2) to TRBJ1-4; the D gene is possibly TRBD1 (6 bases). V was clipped by 0 bases and J by 6 bases, with 8 bases between them. Germline-derived CDR1 and CDR2 are LGHDT and YNNKEL (reference sequence). The CDR3 is made up of 14 amino acids. The CDR3 DNA reads TGTGCCAGCAGCCAAGAGGCAGGGGATGAAAAACTGTTTTTT. It encodes CASSQEAGDEKLFF.

The chain couples TRBV7-9 to TRBJ1-5; no firm D call. The CDR3 spans 12 residues. CDR1 is SEHNR, CDR2 FQNEAQ, per germline (reference sequence). V was clipped by 5 bases and J by 4 bases, with 6 bases between them. The CDR3 loop is CASSQQNQPQHF. CDR3 nucleotides: TGTGCCAGCAGCCAACAGAATCAGCCCCAGCATTTT.

The V and J genes are TRBV6-1 and TRBJ1-2, with 7 bases matching TRBD1. CDR3 size: 15 residues. V dropped 2 bases and J dropped 2; count of bases not matched to a gene: 5. The germline gives CDR1 MNHNS, CDR2 SASEGT. Here the CDR3 reads CASSELSGQNYGYTF. Written as DNA, the CDR3 is TGTGCCAGCAGTGAATTGTCGGGACAGAACTATGGCTACACCTTC.

This chain links TRBV30 with TRBJ1-2; the match to TRBD1 covers 8 bases. Germline V gene sequence: CDR1 GTSNPN, CDR2 SVGIG (reference sequence). CDR3 length equals 15 residues. V lost 2 bases, J lost 1 base, and 6 bases stayed unmatched. The chain's CDR3 is CAWSQTGVFNYGYTF. CDR3 coding DNA: TGTGCCTGGAGTCAGACAGGGGTCTTTAACTATGGCTACACCTTC.

The chain has TRBV25-1 and TRBJ2-7; D possibly corresponds to TRBD1 (5 bases). In germline, CDR1 is MGHDK, CDR2 SYGVNS. V lost 7 bases, J lost 1 base, and 11 bases lay in between. The CDR3 has 13 amino acids. CDR3 loop: CASKQAISYEQYF. DNA of the CDR3: TGTGCCAGCAAACAGGCCATTTCCTACGAGCAGTACTTC.

The chain employs TRBV30 and TRBJ1-2; D uncertain. Germline assignment: CDR1 GTSNPN and CDR2 SVGIG (reference sequence). This CDR3 contains 14 residues. The ends were cut back, 2 bases at V and 2 bases at J, with 12 bases in the middle. CDR3 in DNA: TGTGCCTGGAGTAAAGGCGGGTTAAACTATGGCTACACCTTC. The encoded protein is CAWSKGGLNYGYTF.

The chain employs TRBV11-2 and TRBJ1-2, with 8 positions matching TRBD1. CDR3 length: 13 amino acids. Germline trimming cut 6 bases from V and 6 bases from J; bases unmatched to any gene: 6. Germline V gene data show CDR1 as SGHAT and CDR2 as FQNNGV. CDR3 nucleotides: TGTGCCAGCAGAGCAGGGGGCTGGGATGGCTACACCTTC. Its protein is CASRAGGWDGYTF.

The chain joins TRBV11-2 to TRBJ2-1, with D maybe TRBD1 (7 bases). Germline V gives CDR1 SGHAT, CDR2 FQNNGV. The CDR3 totals 15 residues. Trimming left V 2 bases short and J 6 bases short, with 14 bases between. Written as DNA, the CDR3 is TGTGCCAGCAGCTTAAGCAGGGGGACTTCCAATGAGCAGTTCTTC. This encodes CASSLSRGTSNEQFF.

The chain recombines TRBV27 with TRBJ2-5, with a possible D match to TRBD1 (5 bases). This CDR3 has 13 residues. Per germline, CDR1 MNHEY and CDR2 SMNVEV (reference sequence). Trimming took off 5 bases at V and 2 bases at J, with 9 bases between the two ends. The CDR3 region is CASSPTDQETQYF. DNA of the CDR3: TGTGCCAGCAGTCCGACAGATCAAGAGACCCAGTACTTC.

The chain joins TRBV11-2 to TRBJ2-1; 11 bases are a match to TRBD1. This CDR3 has 15 amino acids. CDR1 and CDR2 (germline): SGHAT, FQNNGV. Germline trimming cut 3 bases from V and 5 bases from J; bases unmatched to any gene: 3. In DNA, the CDR3 is TGTGCCAGCAGCTTCTGGGACAGGGGGGACAATGAGCAGTTCTTC. Translated: CASSFWDRGDNEQFF.

The chain combines TRBV2 with TRBJ2-5; 7 bases line up with TRBD1. V trimming: 8 bases; J trimming: 4 bases; junction bases outside the gene matches: 7. Looked up from germline, CDR1 is SNHLY and CDR2 is FYNNEI. The CDR3 spans 13 residues. CDR3 region: CASYFTGAETQYF. CDR3 DNA: TGTGCCAGCTACTTTACAGGGGCAGAGACCCAGTACTTC.

The V call is TRBV19, the J call TRBJ2-1; weak D call: TRBD1 (5 bases). CDR3 length: 15 residues. Germline CDR1 reads LNHDA; CDR2 reads SQIVND (reference sequence). Trimming removed 7 bases from V and 0 bases from J, with 13 bases in between. CDR3 amino acids: CASTEDTLSYNEQFF. The CDR3 nucleotides are TGTGCCAGTACCGAGGACACCCTCTCCTACAATGAGCAGTTCTTC.

This rearrangement joins TRBV7-3 to TRBJ2-1, with D perhaps matching TRBD2 (5 bases). Germline assignment: CDR1 SGHTA and CDR2 FQGTGA. V shed 7 bases and J shed 7 bases, with 14 bases lying between them. The CDR3 is 13 amino acids. The CDR3 loop reads CASTTVRGNEQFF. For the CDR3, the DNA is TGTGCCAGCACCACCGTTCGGGGTAATGAGCAGTTCTTC.

This chain joins TRBV3-1 (or the pseudogene TRBV3-2) and TRBJ1-6; TRBD1 agrees at 7 bases. The CDR3 is 15 residues long. CDR1 is LGHDT, CDR2 YNNKEL, per germline (reference sequence). After removal of 5 bases from V and 7 bases from J, the junction contained 8 bases not matched to a gene. The CDR3 reads CASSTSTGSNSPLHF. The CDR3 nucleotides are TGTGCCAGCAGCACCTCGACAGGGAGCAATTCACCCCTCCACTTT.

V is TRBV5-4 and J is TRBJ1-1; 9 bases fit TRBD1. Germline CDR1 reads SGHNT; CDR2 reads YYREEE (reference sequence). J was trimmed by 0 bases and V by 7 bases; bases with no gene match: 7. CDR3 length: 15 residues. CDR3 sequence (DNA): TGTGCCAGCCGAACGACAGGGGGTTTGAACACTGAAGCTTTCTTT. It is translated as CASRTTGGLNTEAFF.

This sequence joins TRBV27 and TRBJ1-1, with D possibly matching TRBD1 (6 bases). Deletions cut 5 bases from V and 1 base from J, with 17 bases between. The CDR3 covers 16 residues. CDR1 MNHEY and CDR2 SMNVEV come from the germline V gene (reference sequence). CDR3 loop: CASSAPPDRPNTEAFF. For the CDR3, the DNA is TGTGCCAGCAGTGCCCCCCCAGACAGGCCGAACACTGAAGCTTTCTTT.

The chain has TRBV11-2 and TRBJ2-7; 7 nucleotides agree with TRBD1. Germline V lookup: CDR1 SGHAT, CDR2 FQNNGV. The CDR3 contains 14 residues. Germline trimming cut 5 bases from V and 7 bases from J; bases unmatched to any gene: 11. The CDR3 loop reads CASSKQGTSREQYF. The CDR3 DNA is TGTGCCAGCAGCAAACAGGGGACGTCAAGAGAGCAGTACTTC.

The rearrangement joins TRBV5-5 to TRBJ1-1; D remains unclear. CDR3 length: 14 residues. The germline CDR1 and CDR2 sequences are SGHKS and YYEKEE (reference sequence). Trimming left V 0 bases short and J 3 bases short, with 9 bases between. In nucleotides, the CDR3 is TGTGCCAGCAGCTTGGCTCTCCGAGACACTGAAGCTTTCTTT. It encodes CASSLALRDTEAFF.

The J gene is TRBJ1-6, the V gene TRBV6-7; D call uncertain. TRBV6-7 is recorded as an ORF, its role being uncertain. The length of the CDR3 is 19 residues. The germline V and J ends were trimmed by 3 bases and 0 bases, with 18 bases remaining between them. The DNA for the CDR3 is TGTGCCAGCAGTTATTATCCAGAAAATCCCAGCTCCTATAATTCACCCCTCCACTTT. It yields the protein CASSYYPENPSSYNSPLHF.